Below, 22 T cell receptor beta chains from the same sample are listed, as sequenced in a study of tumor-infiltrating lymphocytes in localized non-small cell lung cancer. Profiled with immunoSEQ multiplex PCR; TCRdb holds only in-frame clones, not every one. The sample has some 15,000 clones, 75% to 85% seen once. The specimen sequenced was lung tumor tissue. The receptor source for this set is a human donor with non-small cell lung cancer.

The chain recombines TRBV2 with TRBJ2-7; 10 bases map to TRBD1. J lost 6 bases, V lost 5 bases, and 4 bases had no gene match. There are 13 residues in the CDR3. The V gene's germline CDR1 is SNHLY and CDR2 FYNNEI. Written as DNA, the CDR3 is TGTGCCAGCAGTAGGACAGGGGGGGGCGAGCAGTACTTC. Translating gives CASSRTGGGEQYF.

The chain employs TRBV6-1 and TRBJ2-7; 10 bases are a match to TRBD1. V was pared by 2 bases and J by 2 bases, with 3 bases of the junction left unmatched. Germline CDR1 reads MNHNS; CDR2 reads SASEGT. The CDR3 runs 15 residues. The CDR3 region has the DNA TGTGCCAGCAGTGAACCCGGACAGGGGGCCTACGAGCAGTACTTC. Translation: CASSEPGQGAYEQYF.

The chain is built from TRBV6-1 and TRBJ1-1, with D unresolved. CDR3 length equals 14 residues. V dropped 5 bases and J dropped 3 bases, with 13 bases sitting between them. Germline CDR1 MNHNS, CDR2 SASEGT. CDR3 residues: CASSLSLGDTEAFF. The CDR3, as DNA: TGTGCCAGCAGTTTATCGCTCGGGGACACTGAAGCTTTCTTT.

This rearrangement joins TRBV7-9 to TRBJ2-5; no definite D call. Trimming removed 2 bases at V and 7 bases at J, with 14 bases between. This CDR3 has 14 residues. Germline V gene lookup returns CDR1 SEHNR and CDR2 FQNEAQ (reference sequence). The CDR3 bases are TGTGCCAGCAGCTTACAGCGAAGCTTGGGGACCCAGTACTTC. Translating it yields CASSLQRSLGTQYF. The entire variable domain, with the rest obtained from reference TRBV7-9 and TRBJ2-5, is as follows: DTGVSQNPRHKITKRGQNVTFRCDPISEHNRLYWYRQTLGQGPEFLTYFQNEAQLEKSRLLSDRFSAERPKGSFSTLEIQRTEQGDSAMYLCASSLQRSLGTQYFGPGTRLLVL.

The rearrangement uses TRBV5-4 and TRBJ2-1, with a weak D call TRBD1 (6 bases). The V end lost 1 base, the J end lost 5 bases, and 13 bases lay between the germline ends. This CDR3 contains 15 residues. Germline-derived CDR1 and CDR2 are SGHNT and YYREEE (reference sequence). For the CDR3, the DNA is TGTGCCAGCAGCTTGTGGAGCAGGGGTAACAATGAGCAGTTCTTC. Encoded protein: CASSLWSRGNNEQFF.

The gene calls are TRBV7-9 and TRBJ1-1; the D gene is possibly TRBD1 (6 bases). The CDR3 consists of 14 residues. The V gene's germline CDR1 is SEHNR and CDR2 FQNEAQ (reference sequence). V was cut by 1 base and J by 2 bases, with 8 bases left in between. The CDR3, as DNA: TGTGCCAGCAGCTTAGGGGGGCCCAACACTGAAGCTTTCTTT. Protein product: CASSLGGPNTEAFF.

V and J are TRBV27 and TRBJ2-2; 11 positions match TRBD2. There are 15 residues in the CDR3. The trim removed 6 bases at V and 6 bases at J, leaving 6 bases unmatched. The germline CDR1 and CDR2 sequences are MNHEY and SMNVEV (reference sequence). The CDR3 region has the DNA TGTGCCAGCAGCCGCCGGACTAGCGGGCCCGGGGAGCTGTTTTTT. The encoded protein is CASSRRTSGPGELFF.

The chain employs TRBV30 and TRBJ2-5, with TRBD2 as a possible D gene (6 bases). Germline loops: CDR1 GTSNPN, CDR2 SVGIG (reference sequence). V was trimmed by 5 bases and J by 3 bases, leaving 19 bases between them. CDR3 length equals 15 residues. CDR3 amino acids: CAWGVGPGGEETQYF. Here the CDR3 DNA reads TGTGCCTGGGGGGTTGGTCCCGGGGGAGAAGAGACCCAGTACTTC.

The chain uses TRBV7-6 and TRBJ2-7, with 7 bases lining up with TRBD1. Germline lookup yields CDR1 SGHVS and CDR2 FNYEAQ. V lost 5 bases and J lost 1; bases outside the gene matches: 2. The CDR3 sequence is 13 residues long. CDR3 loop: CASSKGQSYEQYF. Written as DNA, the CDR3 is TGTGCCAGCAGCAAGGGACAGTCCTACGAGCAGTACTTC.

The chain is built from TRBV27 and TRBJ1-4; TRBD1 matches at 8 bases. The CDR3 is 15 residues long. The V gene's germline CDR1 is MNHEY and CDR2 SMNVEV (reference sequence). The V segment lost 5 bases and the J segment 4 bases; nucleotides outside the gene matches: 6. This CDR3 is CASSPLDRDNEKLFF. CDR3 in DNA: TGTGCCAGCAGTCCCCTGGACAGGGATAATGAAAAACTGTTTTTT.

The chain links TRBV6-1 to TRBJ2-1; D call uncertain. V was cut by 6 bases and J by 7 bases, with 16 bases left in between. This CDR3 spans 14 amino acids. Per the germline V gene, CDR1 is MNHNS and CDR2 is SASEGT. The CDR3 reads CASRAAKLDNEQFF. CDR3 sequence (DNA): TGTGCCAGCAGAGCAGCCAAGCTGGATAATGAGCAGTTCTTC.

V and J are TRBV10-3 and TRBJ2-3; TRBD2 matches 10 bases. The germline gives CDR1 ENHRY, CDR2 SYGVKD. The CDR3 is made up of 16 amino acids. J was trimmed by 6 bases and V by 2 bases; bases with no gene match: 8. DNA for the CDR3: TGTGCCATCAGTGAGATCCCTAGCGGGAGTGGGGATACGCAGTATTTT. Translated: CAISEIPSGSGDTQYF.

The rearrangement uses TRBV28 and TRBJ1-2; D possibly corresponds to TRBD1 (6 bases). The germline gives CDR1 MDHEN, CDR2 SYDVKM. The CDR3 loop spans 16 amino acids. V gave up 7 bases and J gave up 1 base, with 19 bases separating them. CDR3 DNA sequence: TGTGCCAGCAACATAGGGGGAGGGCGAAATAACTATGGCTACACCTTC. Translated: CASNIGGGRNNYGYTF.

This clone was seen only once. The rearrangement joins TRBV11-2 to TRBJ2-5; perhaps TRBD2 as D (5 bases). Trimming shortened V by 5 bases and J by 8 bases, and 15 bases separated the two germline ends. The CDR3 spans 13 residues. Germline V CDR1 and CDR2: SGHAT, FQNNGV. As DNA, the CDR3 is TGTGCCAGCAGCCCAGATACTAGTCTTACCCAGTACTTC. Translation gives CASSPDTSLTQYF.

The V gene is TRBV7-8, the J gene TRBJ1-1; D ambiguous. The V end lost 5 bases, the J end lost 0 bases, and 4 bases lay between the germline ends. Germline V gene data show CDR1 as SGHVS and CDR2 as FQNEAQ. The CDR3 runs to 12 residues. CDR3: CASSLLNTEAFF. CDR3 DNA: TGTGCCAGCAGCCTACTGAACACTGAAGCTTTCTTT.

The chain employs TRBV4-2 and TRBJ2-1; 11 nucleotides align to TRBD2. With V trimmed by 4 bases and J by 3 bases, 8 bases remained unmatched. The germline CDR1 and CDR2 sequences are LGHNA and YNFKEQ. The CDR3 contains 17 residues. CDR3 DNA: TGTGCCAGCAGCCTGCTTAGCGGGGGGGCTTTCTACAATGAGCAGTTCTTC. Translated, it gives CASSLLSGGAFYNEQFF.

The genes are TRBV19 and TRBJ1-2; no firm D call. Trimming cost V 2 bases and J 10 bases, with 11 bases left between them. The germline V gene encodes CDR1 LNHDA and CDR2 SQIVND (reference sequence). The CDR3 runs 12 residues. Here the CDR3 DNA reads TGTGCCAGTAGTATAATCTTGGGTGCCTACACCTTC. It is translated as CASSIILGAYTF.

The gene calls are TRBV15 and TRBJ1-2; TRBD1 matches at 10 bases. Germline V CDR1 and CDR2: LNHNV, YYDKDF (reference sequence). This CDR3 is 16 amino acids long. V shed 0 bases and J 3 bases; nucleotides not matched to a gene: 4. CDR3 region: CATSRDQTGGDYGYTF. CDR3 DNA sequence: TGTGCCACCAGCAGAGATCAGACAGGGGGCGACTATGGCTACACCTTC.

On this clone: Distinct nucleotide sequences in the sample also encode this CDR3. The rearrangement uses TRBV29-1 and TRBJ1-1; 9 positions agree with TRBD1. With V trimmed by 3 bases and J by 2 bases, 1 base remained unmatched. This CDR3 is built from 13 residues. The germline V gene encodes CDR1 SQVTM and CDR2 ANQGSEA. The CDR3 DNA reads TGCAGCGTTGAGGGACAGGGCAACACTGAAGCTTTCTTT. This encodes CSVEGQGNTEAFF.

The chain couples TRBV21-1 to TRBJ1-2. TRBV21-1 is deemed a pseudogene. The CDR3 consists of 14 residues. The DNA of the CDR3 is TGTGCCAGCAGCAAAATTGGGGGGACGAATGGCTACACCTTC. It codes for CASSKIGGTNGYTF.

The gene calls are TRBV27 and TRBJ1-2; D is undetermined. Germline values: CDR1 MNHEY, CDR2 SMNVEV (reference sequence). The CDR3 spans 15 residues. V was clipped by 4 bases and J by 5 bases, with 17 bases between them. CDR3 in DNA: TGTGCCAGCAGTTCCCCCGCGCGCCCACCGTATGGCTACACCTTC. The encoded protein is CASSSPARPPYGYTF.

The rearrangement joins TRBV20-1 to TRBJ1-2; unclear D gene. The CDR3 spans 9 residues. CDR1 and CDR2 from the germline V gene are DFQATT and SNEGSKA (reference sequence). Trimming left V 7 bases short and J 6 bases short, with 6 bases between. The CDR3 nucleotides are TGCAGTGTCTCGCATGGCTACACCTTC. Its translation: CSVSHGYTF.